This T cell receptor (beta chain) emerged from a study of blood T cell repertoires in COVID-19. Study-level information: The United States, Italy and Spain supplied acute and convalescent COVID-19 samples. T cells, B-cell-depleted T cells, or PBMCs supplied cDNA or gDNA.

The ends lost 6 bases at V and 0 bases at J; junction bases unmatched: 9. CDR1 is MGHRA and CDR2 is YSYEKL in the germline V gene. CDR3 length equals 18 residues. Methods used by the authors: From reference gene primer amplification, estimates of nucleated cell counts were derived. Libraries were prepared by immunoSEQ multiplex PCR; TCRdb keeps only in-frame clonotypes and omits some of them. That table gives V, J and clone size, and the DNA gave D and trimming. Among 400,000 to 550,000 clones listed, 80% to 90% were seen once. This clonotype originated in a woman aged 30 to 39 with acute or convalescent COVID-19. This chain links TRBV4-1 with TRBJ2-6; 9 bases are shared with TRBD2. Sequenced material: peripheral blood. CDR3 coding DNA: TGCGCCAGCAGGCCCCTAGCGGGGCCTCACTCTGGGGCCAACGTCCTGACTTTC. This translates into CASRPLAGPHSGANVLTF.